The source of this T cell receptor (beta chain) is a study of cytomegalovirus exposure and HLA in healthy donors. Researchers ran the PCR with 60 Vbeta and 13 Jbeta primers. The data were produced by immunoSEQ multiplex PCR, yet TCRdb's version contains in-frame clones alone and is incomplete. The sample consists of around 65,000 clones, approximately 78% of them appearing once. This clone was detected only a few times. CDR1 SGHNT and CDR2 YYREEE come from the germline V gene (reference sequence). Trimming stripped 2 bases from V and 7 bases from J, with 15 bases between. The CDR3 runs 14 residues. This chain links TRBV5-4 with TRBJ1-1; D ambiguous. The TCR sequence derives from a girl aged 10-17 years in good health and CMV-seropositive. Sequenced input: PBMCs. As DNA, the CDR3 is TGTGCCAGCAGCTTAGGAGACGCCTTACTTGAAGCTTTCTTT. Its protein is CASSLGDALLEAFF.